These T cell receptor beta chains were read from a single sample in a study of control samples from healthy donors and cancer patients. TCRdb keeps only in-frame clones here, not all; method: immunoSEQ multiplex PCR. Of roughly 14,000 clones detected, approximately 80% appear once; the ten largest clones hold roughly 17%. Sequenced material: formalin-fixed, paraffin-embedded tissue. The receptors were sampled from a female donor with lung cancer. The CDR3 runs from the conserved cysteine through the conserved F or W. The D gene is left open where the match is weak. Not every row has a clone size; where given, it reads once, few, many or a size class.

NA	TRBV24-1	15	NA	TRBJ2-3	TGTGCCACCAGTGAGGGAGCAGCCCACACAGATACGCAGTATTTT	CATSEGAAHTDTQYF
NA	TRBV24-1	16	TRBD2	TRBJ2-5	TGTGCCACCAGTGGAGCTGAGCGGGGGGGTGAAGAGACCCAGTACTTC	CATSGAERGGEETQYF
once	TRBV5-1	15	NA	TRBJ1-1	TGCGCCAGCAGCTTGGTTCCGGGGGCGAACACTGAAGCTTTCTTT	CASSLVPGANTEAFF
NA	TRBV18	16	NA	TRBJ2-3	TGTGCCAGCTCACCATATGTAGGGTCAGGGCTGGATACGCAGTATTTT	CASSPYVGSGLDTQYF
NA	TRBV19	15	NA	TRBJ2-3	TGTGCCAGTAGTATTGTAGCGGAAAGGGGAGATACGCAGTATTTT	CASSIVAERGDTQYF
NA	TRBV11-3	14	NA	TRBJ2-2	TGTGCCAGCCAGCGCGGGACGAACACCGAGGAGCTGTTTTTT	CASQRGTNTEELFF
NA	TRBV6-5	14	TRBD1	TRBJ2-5	TGTGCCAGCAGTTCCGGACAGGGCTGGGAGACCCAGTACTTC	CASSSGQGWETQYF
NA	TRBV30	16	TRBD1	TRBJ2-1	TGTGCCTGGACCCTTGCGACAGGGCGCGGTTACAATGAGCAGTTCTTC	CAWTLATGRGYNEQFF
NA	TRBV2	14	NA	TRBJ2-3	TGTGCCAGCATCCTGGGCGGGATTTCAGATACGCAGTATTTT	CASILGGISDTQYF
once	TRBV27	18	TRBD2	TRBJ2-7	TGTGCCAGCAGTTTAAAGCCGTTCGGGACTAGCGTCCCCTACGAGCAGTACTTC	CASSLKPFGTSVPYEQYF
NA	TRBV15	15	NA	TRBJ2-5	TGTGCCACCAGCAGAAACCCCACAGGCCAAGAGACCCAGTACTTC	CATSRNPTGQETQYF
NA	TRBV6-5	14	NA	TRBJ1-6	TGTGCCAGCAGCCCACAGCCCTATAATTCACCCCTCCACTTT	CASSPQPYNSPLHF
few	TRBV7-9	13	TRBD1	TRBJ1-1	TGTGCCAGCAGCTTCGGCGACAGGGGTGAAGCTTTCTTT	CASSFGDRGEAFF
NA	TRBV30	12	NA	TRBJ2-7	TGTGCCTGGACAACTGGGCCCTACGAGCAGTACTTC	CAWTTGPYEQYF
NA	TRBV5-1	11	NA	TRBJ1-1	TGCGCCAGCCAGGACGTTGGTGAAGCTTTCTTT	CASQDVGEAFF
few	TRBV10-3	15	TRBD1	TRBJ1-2	TGTGCCATCAGCGAGACAGGGGAGGAAACCTATGGCTACACCTTC	CAISETGEETYGYTF
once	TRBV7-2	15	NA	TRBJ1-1	TGTGCCAGCAGCCCAGGACTGTTGGGCTACACTGAAGCTTTCTTT	CASSPGLLGYTEAFF
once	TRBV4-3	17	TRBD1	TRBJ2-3	TGCGCCAGCAGCCAACAAATGCGGACAGGGCACCGAGATACGCAGTATTTT	CASSQQMRTGHRDTQYF
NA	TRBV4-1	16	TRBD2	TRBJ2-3	TGCGCCAGCAGCCCTCGGACTAGCGGGGGCACAGATACGCAGTATTTT	CASSPRTSGGTDTQYF
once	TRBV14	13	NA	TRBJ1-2	TGTGCCAGCAGCCAAGACACGGACTATGGCTACACCTTC	CASSQDTDYGYTF
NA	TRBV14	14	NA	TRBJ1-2	TGTGCCAGCAGCCAAGATCACAGGATCTATGGCTACACCTTC	CASSQDHRIYGYTF
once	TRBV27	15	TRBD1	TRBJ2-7	TGTGCCAGCAGTTTTCAGGGAGGACAGGGCTACGAGCAGTACTTC	CASSFQGGQGYEQYF
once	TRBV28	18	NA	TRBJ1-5	TGTGCTAGCAGTTTAAGTATCGATGGCGGACAAACCAATCAGCCCCAGCATTTT	CASSLSIDGGQTNQPQHF
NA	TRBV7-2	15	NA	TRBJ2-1	TGTGCCAGCATCCGGGACCTAGCAGGAAACAATGAGCAGTTCTTC	CASIRDLAGNNEQFF
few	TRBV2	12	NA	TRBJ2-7	TGTGCCAGCGGGGGCGACTCCGACGAGCAGTACTTC	CASGGDSDEQYF
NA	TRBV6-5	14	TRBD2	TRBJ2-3	TGTGCCAGCTTAGAGGTAGCGGGGGGAGATACGCAGTATTTT	CASLEVAGGDTQYF
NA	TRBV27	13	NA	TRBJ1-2	TGTGCCAGCAGTTTGGAGGATAGGGGTGGCTACACCTTC	CASSLEDRGGYTF
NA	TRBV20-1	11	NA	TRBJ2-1	TGCAGTGCCGTACTAGGATTTGAGCAGTTCTTC	CSAVLGFEQFF
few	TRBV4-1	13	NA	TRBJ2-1	TGCGCCAGCAGCCAAGGCAATAACAATGAGCAGTTCTTC	CASSQGNNNEQFF
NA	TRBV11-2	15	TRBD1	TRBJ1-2	TGTGCCAGCAGCGACAGGACAGGGGGAAGCTATGGCTACACCTTC	CASSDRTGGSYGYTF
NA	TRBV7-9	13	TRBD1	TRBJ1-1	TGTGCCAGCAGTTTGGGACAGGTCACTGAAGCTTTCTTT	CASSLGQVTEAFF
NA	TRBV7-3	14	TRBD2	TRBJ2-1	TGTGCCAGCGGCCCGGGACTAGACACGAATGAGCAGTTCTTC	CASGPGLDTNEQFF
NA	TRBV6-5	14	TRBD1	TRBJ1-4	TGTGCCAGCAGCCAGCAGGGGGTAGGGGAAAAACTGTTTTTT	CASSQQGVGEKLFF
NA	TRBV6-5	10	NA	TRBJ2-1	TGTGCCAGCAGGGGTTGGGAGCAGTTCTTC	CASRGWEQFF
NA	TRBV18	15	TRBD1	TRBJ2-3	TGTGCCAGCTCCCCCGGACAGGGATGGACAGATACGCAGTATTTT	CASSPGQGWTDTQYF
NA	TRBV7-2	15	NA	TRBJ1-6	TGTGCCAGCAGCTTAGGCAGGGGAAGAAATTCACCCCTCCACTTT	CASSLGRGRNSPLHF
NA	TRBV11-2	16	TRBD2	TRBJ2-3	TGTGCCAGCAGCTTAGATCGCGGGGGGGGCACAGATACGCAGTATTTT	CASSLDRGGGTDTQYF
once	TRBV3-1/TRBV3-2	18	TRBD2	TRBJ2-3	TGTGCCAGCAGCCGCGGGGGACTAGCGGGGGGGCCCGGAGATACGCAGTATTTT	CASSRGGLAGGPGDTQYF
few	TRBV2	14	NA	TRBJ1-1	TGTGCCAGCAGTGAGCCGGGGGGCTGGACTGAAGCTTTCTTT	CASSEPGGWTEAFF
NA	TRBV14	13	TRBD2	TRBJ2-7	TGTGCCAGCAGCCAAGATCGGGGGGGCGAGCAGTACTTC	CASSQDRGGEQYF
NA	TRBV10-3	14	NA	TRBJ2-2	TGTGCCGTCCCAGCGGGTCCACACACCGGGGAGCTGTTTTTT	CAVPAGPHTGELFF
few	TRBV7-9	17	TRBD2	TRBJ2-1	TGTGCCAGCAGCTTCGCTAGCGGGAGCGAAACGGCGGATGAGCAGTTCTTC	CASSFASGSETADEQFF
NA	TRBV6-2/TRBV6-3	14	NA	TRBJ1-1	TGTGCCAGCAGTTACGGGACACCGAACACTGAAGCTTTCTTT	CASSYGTPNTEAFF
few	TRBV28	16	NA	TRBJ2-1	TGTGCCAGCAGTTTATTGGTCAGCACCATTTACAATGAGCAGTTCTTC	CASSLLVSTIYNEQFF
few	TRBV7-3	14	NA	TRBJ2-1	TGTGCCAGCAGCGAATTTCTAGACCCCAGTGGGCAGTTCTTC	CASSEFLDPSGQFF
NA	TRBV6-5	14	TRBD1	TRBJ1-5	TGTGCCAGCAGTAGACAGGGTAGCAATCAGCCCCAGCATTTT	CASSRQGSNQPQHF
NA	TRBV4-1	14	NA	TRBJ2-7	TGCGCCAGCAGCCCACTACTGCGGTTGCGTGAGCAGTACTTC	CASSPLLRLREQYF
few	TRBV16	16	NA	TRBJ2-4	TGTGCCAGCAGCCAAATAGCATCGGCGGGTTCCAACATTCAGTACTTC	CASSQIASAGSNIQYF
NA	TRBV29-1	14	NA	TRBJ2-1	TGCAGCGGAGCTAGCGCGGCAGTGAGTCGCGAGCAGTTCTTC	CSGASAAVSREQFF